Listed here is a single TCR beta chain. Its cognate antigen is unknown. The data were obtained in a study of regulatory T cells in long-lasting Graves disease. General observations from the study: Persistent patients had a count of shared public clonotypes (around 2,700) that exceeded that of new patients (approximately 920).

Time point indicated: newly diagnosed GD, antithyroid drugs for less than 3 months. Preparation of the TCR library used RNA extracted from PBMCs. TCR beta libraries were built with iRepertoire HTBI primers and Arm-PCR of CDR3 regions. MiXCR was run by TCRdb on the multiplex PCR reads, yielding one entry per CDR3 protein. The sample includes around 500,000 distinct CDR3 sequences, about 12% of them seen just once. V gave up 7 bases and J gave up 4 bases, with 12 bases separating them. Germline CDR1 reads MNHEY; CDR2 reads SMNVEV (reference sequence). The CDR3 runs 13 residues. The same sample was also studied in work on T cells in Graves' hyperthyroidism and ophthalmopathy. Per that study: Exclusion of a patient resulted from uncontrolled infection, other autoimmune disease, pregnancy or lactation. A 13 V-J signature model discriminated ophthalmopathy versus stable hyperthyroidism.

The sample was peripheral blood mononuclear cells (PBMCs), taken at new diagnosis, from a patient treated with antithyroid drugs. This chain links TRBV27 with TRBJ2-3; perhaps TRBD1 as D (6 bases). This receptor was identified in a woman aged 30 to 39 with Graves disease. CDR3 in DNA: TGTGCCAGCAACTTACAGGGATCAGATACGCAGTATTTT. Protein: CASNLQGSDTQYF.